This record concerns one T cell receptor (beta chain) sequence. The target antigen is unknown. The data were taken from a study of vaccination effects on CD4 cells after COVID-19. About the research overall: Vaccination of participants consisted of two doses of either the BNT162b2 or mRNA-1273 vaccine. The study sampled two convalescent patients 16 days and one week before vaccination.

Antigen-specific CD4+ T cell clonotypes were called by their expansion after viral peptide-pool culture in ViraFEST. A roughly 10-day culture period preceded the isolation of CD4+ T cells. SARS-CoV-2 infection was confirmed by PCR in the person between March and December 2020. With around 9.4 ug/ml peptides and about 9.5 IU/ml IL-2, 2 million or so PBMC per well were cultured. Here immunoSEQ multiplex PCR was the method, and the copy in TCRdb shows in-frame clones only, minus some. The sample consists of approximately 29,000 clones, just over 70% of them appearing once. The V gene end was trimmed by 3 bases and the J gene end by 3 bases; junction bases not matched to a gene: 5. The germline CDR1 and CDR2 sequences are SGHRS and YFSETQ. This CDR3 has 14 amino acids.

The chain combines TRBV5-1 with TRBJ2-7, with 8 nucleotides matching TRBD1. The receptor was derived from a human donor who had a prior SARS-CoV-2 infection. Sequenced material: CD4+ T cells from PBMCs cultured with a peptide pool, taken before COVID-19 vaccination. The chain's CDR3 is CASSSTGTGYEQYF. CDR3 nucleotides: TGCGCCAGCAGCTCCACCGGGACAGGCTACGAGCAGTACTTC. The complete variable domain, with remaining parts taken from reference TRBV5-1 and TRBJ2-7, reads KAGVTQTPRYLIKTRGQQVTLSCSPISGHRSVSWYQQTPGQGLQFLFEYFSETQRNKGNFPGRFSGRQFSNSRSEMNVSTLELGDSALYLCASSSTGTGYEQYFGPGTRLTVT.